Detailed here is one T cell receptor (beta chain). Its matching antigen is unknown. CDR3 length equals 15 residues. Germline V gene data show CDR1 as LNHDA and CDR2 as SQIVND (reference sequence). Trimming removed 3 bases at V and 2 bases at J, with 13 bases between. Sequencing used immunoSEQ multiplex PCR; TCRdb keeps in-frame clones, though not all of them. Here the sample spans about 72,000 clones, 70% to 90% being singletons. The sample is drawn from a study of T cell responses to AZD1222 COVID-19 vaccine. Whole-study results and caveats: Donors skewed white British and female; clonal diversity was possibly underestimated. With two AZD1222 doses given, Spike-specific TCR breadth and depth both rose. Repertoires were collected only later (after the peak T cell response had occurred).

Second-dose groups at about 4 or about 12 weeks were pooled. The sample in question was peripheral blood, obtained 28 days after the second AZD1222 dose. The clonotype originates from an adult who received the AZD1222 COVID-19 vaccine. V usage is TRBV19 and J usage is TRBJ2-5; D might be TRBD2 (5 bases). The CDR3 DNA reads TGTGCCAGTAGTATCGGGGTGGCCAAACAAGAGACCCAGTACTTC. Amino acids: CASSIGVAKQETQYF.